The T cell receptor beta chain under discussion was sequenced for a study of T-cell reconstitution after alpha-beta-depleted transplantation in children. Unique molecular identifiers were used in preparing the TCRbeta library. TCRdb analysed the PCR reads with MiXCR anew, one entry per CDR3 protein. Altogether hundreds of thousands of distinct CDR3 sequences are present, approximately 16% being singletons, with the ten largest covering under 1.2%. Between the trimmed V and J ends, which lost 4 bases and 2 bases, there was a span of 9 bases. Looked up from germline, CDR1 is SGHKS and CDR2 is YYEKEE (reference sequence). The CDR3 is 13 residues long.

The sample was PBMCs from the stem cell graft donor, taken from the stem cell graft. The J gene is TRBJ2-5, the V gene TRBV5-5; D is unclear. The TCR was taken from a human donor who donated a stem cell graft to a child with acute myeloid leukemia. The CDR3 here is CASSPRWQETQYF. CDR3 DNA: TGTGCCAGCAGCCCCCGCTGGCAAGAGACCCAGTACTTC.